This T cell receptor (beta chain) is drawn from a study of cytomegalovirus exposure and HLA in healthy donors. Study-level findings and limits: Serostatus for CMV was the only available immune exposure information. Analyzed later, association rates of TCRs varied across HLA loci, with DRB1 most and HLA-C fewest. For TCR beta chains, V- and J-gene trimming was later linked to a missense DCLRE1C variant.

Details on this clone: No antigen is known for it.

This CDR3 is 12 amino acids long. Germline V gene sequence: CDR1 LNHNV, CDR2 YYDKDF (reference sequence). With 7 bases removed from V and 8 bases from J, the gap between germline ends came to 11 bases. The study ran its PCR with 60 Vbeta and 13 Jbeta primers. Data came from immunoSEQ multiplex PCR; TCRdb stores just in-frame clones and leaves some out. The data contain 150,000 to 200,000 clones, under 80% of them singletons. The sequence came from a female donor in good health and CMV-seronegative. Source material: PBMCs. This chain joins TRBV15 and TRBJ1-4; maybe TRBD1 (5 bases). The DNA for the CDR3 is TGTGCCACCATGGGAAGGGGCGAAAAACTGTTTTTT. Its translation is CATMGRGEKLFF.